One sample yielded the 19 T cell receptor beta chains listed below, sequenced in a study of cytomegalovirus exposure and HLA in healthy donors. Primers included in the PCR were 60 Vbeta and 13 Jbeta primers. The assay was immunoSEQ multiplex PCR, and TCRdb's table has in-frame clones only and misses some. This sample has about 31,000 clones, with about 63% found just once. What was sequenced was PBMCs. These receptor sequences come from a man aged 50 to 59 in good health and CMV-seropositive.

In DNA form, the CDR3 reads TGTGCCAGCAGTACCCAACAGGGGGCCGGCTATGGCTACACCTTC. Amino acids: CASSTQQGAGYGYTF. The rearrangement uses TRBV27 and TRBJ1-2; 9 positions match TRBD1. The CDR3 runs to 15 residues. Germline-derived CDR1 and CDR2 are MNHEY and SMNVEV (reference sequence). V gave up 5 bases and J gave up 4 bases; unmatched junction bases: 8.

The chain is built from TRBV5-1 and TRBJ2-3; maybe TRBD2 (5 bases). Per the germline V gene, CDR1 is SGHRS and CDR2 is YFSETQ. Between the trimmed V and J ends, which lost 4 bases and 2 bases, there was a span of 14 bases. The CDR3 is made up of 15 amino acids. This CDR3 is CASSTGPGLTDTQYF. The CDR3 DNA follows: TGCGCCAGCAGCACCGGACCTGGACTCACAGATACGCAGTATTTT. The whole variable domain, filled in from reference TRBV5-1 and TRBJ2-3, reads KAGVTQTPRYLIKTRGQQVTLSCSPISGHRSVSWYQQTPGQGLQFLFEYFSETQRNKGNFPGRFSGRQFSNSRSEMNVSTLELGDSALYLCASSTGPGLTDTQYFGPGTRLTVL.

This sequence joins TRBV25-1 and TRBJ1-1; no clear D. V was cut by 7 bases and J by 0 bases, with 9 bases left in between. The CDR3 is 13 amino acids. The V gene's germline CDR1 is MGHDK and CDR2 SYGVNS. The CDR3 nucleotides read TGTGCCAGCATTAATTCTGTGAACACTGAAGCTTTCTTT. Translated: CASINSVNTEAFF.

V gene TRBV6-5 combines with J gene TRBJ1-6, with a tentative D call TRBD1 (6 bases). Germline loops: CDR1 MNHEY, CDR2 SVGAGI. The CDR3 is made up of 14 amino acids. Trimming took 8 bases from V and 9 from J, leaving 17 bases between them. CDR3 sequence (DNA): TGTGCCAGCGGACGGGACAAAGGAGCTTCACCCCTCCACTTT. Translated, it gives CASGRDKGASPLHF.

This clone was counted a few times. CDR3 sequence reads: CASSLWGQLTGELFF. For the CDR3, the DNA is TGTGCCAGCAGTTTATGGGGACAGCTTACCGGGGAGCTGTTTTTT. The chain uses TRBV27 and TRBJ2-2, with 7 bases aligning to TRBD1. V trimming: 1 base; J trimming: 5 bases; junction bases outside the gene matches: 4. Germline CDR1 is MNHEY and CDR2 is SMNVEV (reference sequence). CDR3 length: 15 amino acids.

The chain carries TRBV28 and TRBJ2-1; 10 positions match TRBD1. Germline-derived CDR1 and CDR2 are MDHEN and SYDVKM. The CDR3 has 15 amino acids. Trimming cost V 6 bases and J 8 bases; bases outside gene matches: 10. The CDR3 region is CASSLRDRGAYEQFF. The CDR3, as DNA: TGTGCCAGCAGCCTCCGGGACAGGGGAGCCTATGAGCAGTTCTTC.

The chain employs TRBV30 and TRBJ2-3, with 8 bases lining up with TRBD2. The CDR3 runs 14 residues. From germline, CDR1 is GTSNPN and CDR2 SVGIG (reference sequence). The V gene end was trimmed by 8 bases and the J gene end by 4 bases; junction bases not matched to a gene: 11. Here the CDR3 reads CATRGAGAPDTQYF. The DNA of the CDR3 is TGTGCCACCAGGGGAGCGGGGGCCCCAGATACGCAGTATTTT.

This clone appeared a single time. This rearrangement joins TRBV5-6 to TRBJ1-1; D may be TRBD1 (5 bases). Trimming cost V 3 bases and J 0 bases, with 21 bases left between them. This CDR3 has 18 residues. Germline lookup yields CDR1 SGHDT and CDR2 YYEEEE. The CDR3 nucleotides read TGTGCCAGCAGCTCTTACGGGACTGCGGTTGTGGTGAACACTGAAGCTTTCTTT. Translation gives CASSSYGTAVVVNTEAFF.

The table lists this clone with a few counts. The chain joins TRBV5-6 to TRBJ2-1; 10 bases match TRBD1. Germline values: CDR1 SGHDT, CDR2 YYEEEE. The CDR3 is 13 residues long. Trimming at V came to 4 bases and at J to 8 bases, leaving 3 bases not matched to a gene. CDR3 sequence (DNA): TGTGCCAGCAGCACGACAGGGGGCGATGAGCAGTTCTTC. Its protein product is CASSTTGGDEQFF.

This clone appeared a single time. The chain has TRBV4-2 and TRBJ1-3, with D unresolved. This CDR3 contains 16 residues. The germline V gene encodes CDR1 LGHNA and CDR2 YNFKEQ. With 0 bases removed from V and 4 bases from J, the gap between germline ends came to 13 bases. CDR3 sequence reads: CASSQDELQSGNTIYF. The DNA for the CDR3 is TGTGCCAGCAGCCAAGATGAGCTACAGTCGGGAAACACCATATATTTT.

This sequence joins TRBV11-2 and TRBJ2-7, with 7 bases fitting TRBD2. From germline, CDR1 is SGHAT and CDR2 FQNNGV. The CDR3 sequence is 15 residues long. The V segment lost 5 bases and the J segment 2 bases; nucleotides outside the gene matches: 9. The CDR3 sequence is CASSPRREAPYEQYF. The DNA for the CDR3 is TGTGCCAGCAGCCCCCGACGGGAGGCACCCTACGAGCAGTACTTC.

This clone was picked up a small number of times. CDR3 sequence: CASSDLLAAYEQYF. CDR3 sequence (DNA): TGCGCCAGCAGTGATCTCCTCGCCGCCTACGAGCAGTACTTC. V gene TRBV10-1 combines with J gene TRBJ2-5; D unresolved. The DNA end is a closer match to TRBJ2-7, so the J assignment may be wrong. The CDR3 totals 14 residues. The germline V gene has CDR1 WNHNN and CDR2 SYGVQD (reference sequence).

V and J are TRBV5-6 and TRBJ2-4; D perhaps matches TRBD1 (6 bases). Per germline, CDR1 SGHDT and CDR2 YYEEEE. The CDR3 totals 14 residues. The ends were cut back, 3 bases at V and 6 bases at J, with 13 bases in the middle. For the CDR3, the DNA is TGTGCCAGCAGCTCCCGGGACAAGCCAAACATTCAGTACTTC. Protein sequence: CASSSRDKPNIQYF.

The chain joins TRBV10-1 to TRBJ1-1; 9 nucleotides match TRBD1. Germline V gives CDR1 WNHNN, CDR2 SYGVQD (reference sequence). CDR3 length: 15 residues. Unmatched junction bases numbered 7, after V lost 5 bases and J lost 3 bases. The CDR3: CASSLWTGADTEAFF. DNA of the CDR3: TGCGCCAGCAGTCTTTGGACAGGGGCGGACACTGAAGCTTTCTTT.

V gene TRBV30 combines with J gene TRBJ1-4; 10 bases match TRBD1. Germline CDR1 reads GTSNPN; CDR2 reads SVGIG (reference sequence). V was clipped by 2 bases and J by 11 bases; unmatched bases: 11. The CDR3 loop spans 15 amino acids. The CDR3 DNA follows: TGTGCCTGGAGTCCAATCGGGACAGGGGTGCGGAAACTGTTTTTT. It translates to CAWSPIGTGVRKLFF.

V gene TRBV6-1 combines with J gene TRBJ1-5; D perhaps matches TRBD1 (6 bases). This CDR3 is 15 amino acids long. Trimming shortened V by 6 bases and J by 0 bases, and 12 bases separated the two germline ends. CDR1 MNHNS and CDR2 SASEGT come from the germline V gene. The CDR3: CASRGAAFSNQPQHF. CDR3 in DNA: TGTGCCAGCAGGGGGGCGGCTTTTAGCAATCAGCCCCAGCATTTT.

The chain employs TRBV6-4 and TRBJ1-5; no clear D gene. CDR1 is MRHNA, CDR2 SNTAGT, per germline. V lost 2 bases, J lost 4 bases, and 15 bases lay in between. This CDR3 is 16 amino acids long. The CDR3 is CASSDPFTVSNQPQHF. CDR3 nucleotide sequence: TGTGCCAGCAGTGACCCCTTTACGGTATCGAATCAGCCCCAGCATTTT.

This clone is deemed medium-sized. This sequence joins TRBV27 and TRBJ1-1, with D perhaps matching TRBD1 (6 bases). CDR1 and CDR2 (germline): MNHEY, SMNVEV (reference sequence). The germline V and J ends were trimmed by 5 bases and 4 bases, with 11 bases remaining between them. The CDR3 runs to 13 residues. CDR3 amino acids: CASSEGESTEAFF. As DNA, the CDR3 is TGTGCCAGCAGTGAGGGGGAGAGCACTGAAGCTTTCTTT.

The V gene is TRBV7-9, the J gene TRBJ2-3; D is undetermined. The CDR3 is 12 residues long. Germline V CDR1 and CDR2: SEHNR, FQNEAQ (reference sequence). Trimming left V 7 bases short and J 2 bases short, with 7 bases between. The CDR3 nucleotides are TGTGCCAGCACTACGAACACAGATACGCAGTATTTT. The encoded protein is CASTTNTDTQYF.